Listed here is a single T cell receptor (beta chain). Primers: 60 V beta forward and 13 J beta reverse. Sequencing used immunoSEQ multiplex PCR; TCRdb keeps in-frame clones, though not all of them. The profile shows tens of thousands of clones, around nine tenths of them singletons. This sample was taken from a study of glioma-infiltrating T cells after dendritic cell vaccination. Study-wide background: Monocyte-derived dendritic cells, cultured 6 to 7 days with IL-4 and GM-CSF, were pulsed with autologous tumor lysate. At biweekly intervals, patients got three intradermal dendritic cell vaccine injections.

Looked up from germline, CDR1 is SNHLY and CDR2 is FYNNEI. V lost 8 bases and J lost 5, with 9 bases in between. The CDR3 loop spans 11 amino acids. Only patients with spare fresh-frozen tumor and over two years of follow-up were included. The clonotype comes from a human donor with glioblastoma. The sequences come from blood, collected before dendritic cell vaccination. V and J are TRBV2 and TRBJ1-1; D perhaps matches TRBD1 (6 bases). As DNA, the CDR3 is TGTGCCAGCGTCCAGGGGACTGAAGCTTTCTTT. The encoded protein is CASVQGTEAFF.